This T cell receptor beta chain stems from a study of shared clonotypes between healthy human individuals. CDR3 size: 18 residues. CDR1 and CDR2 (germline): MNHEY, SMNVEV (reference sequence). The trim removed 5 bases at V and 0 bases at J, leaving 16 bases unmatched. To note about this clone: Antigen unknown.

Samples underwent the assay at deep level. Method: immunoSEQ multiplex PCR; TCRdb's copy keeps in-frame clones and lacks some. The repertoire holds roughly 330,000 clones, with approximately 79% as singletons. General study results and limits: Sampling covered nothing but blood. Tissue TCR repertoires likely differ from those found in blood. When naive CD4 clonotypes were compared across a handful of donors, about 4.9% were shared.

The rearrangement joins TRBV27 to TRBJ2-7; 7 nucleotides match TRBD2. This receptor was identified in a man younger than 40 in good health. Specimen: memory CD4+ T cells sorted from blood. Subset defined: CD45RA-negative fraction. CDR3 sequence (DNA): TGTGCCAGCAGTCCGCTGGGAGGTCGGGGGGAGACCTCCTACGAGCAGTACTTC. It translates to CASSPLGGRGETSYEQYF.